The T cell receptor (beta chain) described here comes from a study of shared clonotypes between healthy human individuals. Germline V lookup: CDR1 SGHAT, CDR2 FQDESV (reference sequence). Trimming at V came to 5 bases and at J to 1 base, leaving 4 bases not matched to a gene. The CDR3 consists of 14 residues. Selected positively for CCR7 and CD45RO-negative, naive CD8 cells excluded terminally differentiated effector memory CD45RA+ cells. It was 200 ng DNA, about 30,000 T cell genomes, that sorted-subset replicate PCRs used. Method: immunoSEQ multiplex PCR; TCRdb's copy keeps in-frame clones and lacks some. The sample contains around 550,000 clones, approximately 96% of which appear only once.

This chain uses TRBV11-1 with TRBJ2-5; the match to TRBD1 covers 7 bases. Sequencing was performed on naive CD8+ T cells sorted from blood. This TCR was recovered from a woman under 40 in good health. The CDR3 reads CASSPWDSQETQYF. The CDR3, as DNA: TGTGCCAGCAGCCCCTGGGACAGCCAAGAGACCCAGTACTTC.